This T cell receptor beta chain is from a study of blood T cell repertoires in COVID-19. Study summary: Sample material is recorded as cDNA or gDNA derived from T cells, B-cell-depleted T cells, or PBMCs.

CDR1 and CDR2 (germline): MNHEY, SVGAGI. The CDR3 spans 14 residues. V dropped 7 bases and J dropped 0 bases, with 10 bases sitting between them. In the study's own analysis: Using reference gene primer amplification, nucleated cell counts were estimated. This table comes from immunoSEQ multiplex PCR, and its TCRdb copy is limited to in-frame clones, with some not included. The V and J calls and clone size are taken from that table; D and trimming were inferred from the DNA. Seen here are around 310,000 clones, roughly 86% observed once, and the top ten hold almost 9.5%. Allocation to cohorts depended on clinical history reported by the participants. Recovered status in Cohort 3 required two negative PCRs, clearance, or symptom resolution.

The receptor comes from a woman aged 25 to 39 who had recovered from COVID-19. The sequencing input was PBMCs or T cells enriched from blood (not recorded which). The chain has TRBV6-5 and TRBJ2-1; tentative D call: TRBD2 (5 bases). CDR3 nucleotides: TGTGCCAGCATCCCCAGCGGCTCCTACAATGAGCAGTTCTTC. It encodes CASIPSGSYNEQFF.